The T cell receptor beta chain under discussion was sequenced for a study of blood T cell repertoires in COVID-19. About the study: Whether acute or convalescent, the COVID-19 samples came from the United States, Italy and Spain. The analysed material was cDNA or gDNA that came from T cells, B-cell-depleted T cells, or PBMCs.

TCRdb keeps only in-frame clones here, not all; method: immunoSEQ multiplex PCR. The sample consists of roughly 250,000 clones, 88% of them appearing once. Germline lookup yields CDR1 SGHNT and CDR2 YENEEA. This CDR3 has 19 amino acids. The V and J ends lost 5 bases and 6 bases, in that order; junction bases with no gene match: 21. Sequencing input: peripheral blood. This clonotype originated in a woman in her thirties or forties who had recovered from COVID-19. The chain employs TRBV11-3 and TRBJ2-2; 7 positions match TRBD2. The CDR3 DNA reads as TGTGCCAGCAGCAAAGGACACCGGGACTACGCCACGGGGGCCGGGGAGCTGTTTTTT. Its protein is CASSKGHRDYATGAGELFF.